The 11 T cell receptor beta chains below all came from one sample that was sequenced in a study of OX40 agonist ivuxolimab in advanced cancers. Data came from immunoSEQ multiplex PCR; TCRdb stores just in-frame clones and leaves some out. The profile shows some 80,000 clones, more than 80% of them singletons. The sample consisted of CD4+ or CD8+ T cells sorted from blood, taken in a trial of the OX40 agonist ivuxolimab. These receptors were collected from an adult with an advanced solid tumor such as melanoma, head and neck, liver or kidney cancer.

The chain joins TRBV7-6 to TRBJ2-1; 9 positions agree with TRBD1. CDR1 is SGHVS and CDR2 is FNYEAQ in the germline V gene. The J segment lost 6 bases and the V segment lost 5 bases, leaving 2 bases of the junction unmatched. The CDR3 covers 13 residues. CDR3 sequence reads: CASSPQGANEQFF. In DNA, the CDR3 is TGTGCCAGCAGCCCACAGGGGGCCAATGAGCAGTTCTTC.

This chain joins TRBV18 and TRBJ2-1; TRBD2 aligns across 14 bases. The length of the CDR3 is 17 residues. From germline, CDR1 is KGHSH and CDR2 LQKENI. J lost 0 bases, V lost 2 bases, and 0 bases had no gene match. The CDR3 region has the DNA TGTGCCAGCTCACCAGGGACTAGCGGGAGCTCCTACAATGAGCAGTTCTTC. Its translation: CASSPGTSGSSYNEQFF.

This chain connects TRBV6-5 to TRBJ2-2; 8 bases agree with TRBD1. The germline V gene encodes CDR1 MNHEY and CDR2 SVGAGI. V lost 6 bases and J lost 0; bases outside the gene matches: 3. This CDR3 has 15 amino acids. The DNA for the CDR3 is TGTGCCAGCAGACGACAGGGGACGAACACCGGGGAGCTGTTTTTT. It codes for CASRRQGTNTGELFF.

The V call is TRBV18, the J call TRBJ2-7, with a possible D match to TRBD1 (6 bases). Per the germline V gene, CDR1 is KGHSH and CDR2 is LQKENI. The CDR3 length is 15 residues. Trimming shortened V by 1 base and J by 3 bases, and 13 bases separated the two germline ends. The CDR3 is CASSPLGQLYYEQYF. The CDR3 DNA is TGTGCCAGCTCACCACTTGGACAGCTATACTACGAGCAGTACTTC.

This clone was seen just once. V and J are TRBV4-3 and TRBJ2-1; D unresolved. Germline-derived CDR1 and CDR2 are LGHNA and YSLEER. Deletions cut 2 bases from V and 1 base from J, with 15 bases between. The CDR3 has 17 residues. CDR3 nucleotide sequence: TGCGCCAGCAGCCAAAAGGGTCTCCTGGGATCCTACAATGAGCAGTTCTTC. Residues: CASSQKGLLGSYNEQFF.

The V call is TRBV7-2, the J call TRBJ2-7, with 7 nucleotides matching TRBD2. Trimming cost V 2 bases and J 6 bases; bases outside gene matches: 13. This CDR3 has 16 amino acids. Germline V gene lookup returns CDR1 SGHTA and CDR2 FQGNSA. CDR3 coding DNA: TGTGCCAGCAGCTTACAGGCTAGCGGAGCTATGGGCGAGCAGTACTTC. This translates into CASSLQASGAMGEQYF. The full variable domain, with the rest looked up from reference TRBV7-2 and TRBJ2-7, is GAGVSQSPSNKVTEKGKDVELRCDPISGHTALYWYRQSLGQGLEFLIYFQGNSAPDKSGLPSDRFSAERTGGSVSTLTIQRTQQEDSAVYLCASSLQASGAMGEQYFGPGTRLTVT.

The rearrangement joins TRBV4-2 to TRBJ2-1; 11 bases map to TRBD2. Trimming cost V 0 bases and J 7 bases; bases outside gene matches: 8. Germline V gene data show CDR1 as LGHNA and CDR2 as YNFKEQ. This CDR3 region has 17 residues. This CDR3 reads CASSQDASGRTGNEQFF. The CDR3 DNA reads TGTGCCAGCAGCCAAGATGCTAGCGGGAGGACGGGGAATGAGCAGTTCTTC.

The chain employs TRBV18 and TRBJ2-6; D ambiguous. Germline CDR1 and CDR2: KGHSH and LQKENI. The CDR3 contains 17 residues. Trimming removed 3 bases at V and 1 base at J, with 13 bases between. The chain's CDR3 is CASSPPVEISGANVLTF. The CDR3 DNA is TGTGCCAGCTCACCCCCGGTCGAGATATCTGGGGCCAACGTCCTGACTTTC.

The chain uses TRBV7-3 and TRBJ2-3; unclear D gene. Germline V gene lookup returns CDR1 SGHTA and CDR2 FQGTGA. The CDR3 runs 15 residues. Trimming shortened V by 2 bases and J by 6 bases, and 15 bases separated the two germline ends. For the CDR3, the DNA is TGTGCCAGCAGCTTAGGCTGGAGCCCCACGGATACGCAGTATTTT. Its protein product is CASSLGWSPTDTQYF.

The rearrangement uses TRBV11-2 and TRBJ2-1; the D call may be TRBD1 or TRBD2 (5 bases each). The V end was cut by 4 bases, the J end by 2 bases, with 15 bases between. The V gene's germline CDR1 is SGHAT and CDR2 FQNNGV. CDR3 length: 16 amino acids. CDR3 sequence: CASSSRGVNAYNEQFF. CDR3 nucleotide sequence: TGTGCCAGCAGCTCCCGAGGGGTGAACGCCTACAATGAGCAGTTCTTC.

This chain connects TRBV4-1 to TRBJ2-3; 9 nucleotides line up with TRBD2. The CDR3 is made up of 18 amino acids. The junction had 12 bases not matched to a gene; V was cut back by 3 bases and J by 2 bases. CDR1 is MGHRA and CDR2 is YSYEKL in the germline V gene. The CDR3 DNA follows: TGCGCCAGCAGCCACCCCGCCAAACTAGCGGGTCTCACAGATACGCAGTATTTT. Its translation: CASSHPAKLAGLTDTQYF.